The present T cell receptor beta chain was sequenced within a study of T cell responses to AZD1222 COVID-19 vaccine. Overall study results and limits: Two doses of AZD1222 preceded a rise in Spike-specific TCR breadth and depth.

The germline V gene encodes CDR1 SEHNR and CDR2 FQNEAQ (reference sequence). Trimming cost V 3 bases and J 2 bases, with 17 bases left between them. The CDR3 loop spans 17 amino acids. Method: immunoSEQ multiplex PCR; TCRdb's copy keeps in-frame clones and lacks some. The sample lists 55,000 to 75,000 clones; 85% were seen once. Remarks on this clone: Its antigen is not known.

This material consisted of peripheral blood, taken on day 0 of AZD1222 vaccination. This TCR came from an adult in good health. V gene TRBV7-9 combines with J gene TRBJ1-5; the D gene is possibly TRBD1 (6 bases). The CDR3, as DNA: TGTGCCAGCAGCTTTGCTTCCGGGACATTAGGCAATCAGCCCCAGCATTTT. This codes for CASSFASGTLGNQPQHF.